The 7 T cell receptor beta chains below all came from one sample that was sequenced in a study of blood T cell repertoires in COVID-19. Using immunoSEQ multiplex PCR, the repertoire was profiled, and TCRdb retains in-frame clones only, with some absent. The table includes roughly 520,000 clones, 88% detected once. Input material: PBMCs or T cells enriched from blood (not recorded which). These receptors were taken from a middle-aged woman who had recovered from COVID-19.

The J gene is TRBJ2-5, the V gene TRBV2; D gene uncertain. The CDR3 covers 14 residues. V was shortened by 3 bases and J by 1 base, with 9 bases between the two germline ends. Per the germline V gene, CDR1 is SNHLY and CDR2 is FYNNEI. CDR3 in DNA: TGTGCCAGCAGTGATTCTACCTTCCAAGAGACCCAGTACTTC. It yields the protein CASSDSTFQETQYF.

This chain uses TRBV7-6 with TRBJ2-1; the D gene is possibly TRBD2 (5 bases). V was clipped by 3 bases and J by 0 bases, with 18 bases between them. This CDR3 has 18 amino acids. Germline CDR1 is SGHVS and CDR2 is FNYEAQ. In nucleotides, the CDR3 is TGTGCCAGCAGCTTGGGCAGAGACTACTTTAGCTCCTACAATGAGCAGTTCTTC. Translating gives CASSLGRDYFSSYNEQFF.

The chain combines TRBV20-1 with TRBJ1-2; 7 bases line up with TRBD1. This CDR3 has 15 amino acids. CDR1 DFQATT and CDR2 SNEGSKA come from the germline V gene (reference sequence). V trimming: 3 bases; J trimming: 2 bases; junction bases outside the gene matches: 9. The CDR3 protein is CSASLRGQANYGYTF. The CDR3 DNA is TGCAGTGCTAGTCTCCGAGGACAGGCCAACTATGGCTACACCTTC.

The chain carries TRBV18 and TRBJ2-7; 8 nucleotides align to TRBD1. The CDR3 has 17 residues. V was clipped by 1 base and J by 1 base; unmatched bases: 9. CDR1 is KGHSH and CDR2 is LQKENI in the germline V gene. The CDR3 reads CASSPRTAGTGSYEQYF. DNA for the CDR3: TGTGCCAGCTCACCACGGACAGCAGGGACAGGATCCTACGAGCAGTACTTC.

The chain's CDR3 is CASGGTQSNYGYTF. CDR3 nucleotide sequence: TGTGCCAGCGGGGGCACCCAATCTAACTATGGCTACACCTTC. The J gene is TRBJ1-2, the V gene TRBV3-1 (or the pseudogene TRBV3-2); tentative D call: TRBD1 (6 bases). V lost 8 bases, J lost 0 bases, and 13 bases lay in between. The CDR3 length is 14 residues. Germline loops: CDR1 LGHDT, CDR2 YNNKEL (reference sequence).

The chain employs TRBV2 and TRBJ1-5; 8 positions match TRBD1. Germline V CDR1 and CDR2: SNHLY, FYNNEI. This CDR3 comprises 14 residues. With V trimmed by 8 bases and J by 6 bases, 9 bases remained unmatched. CDR3 sequence: CASRLDRVSQPQHF. The CDR3 DNA follows: TGTGCCAGCCGATTGGACAGGGTGTCTCAGCCCCAGCATTTT.

This chain uses TRBV7-9 with TRBJ1-1; D might be TRBD1 (6 bases). Germline V gives CDR1 SEHNR, CDR2 FQNEAQ (reference sequence). The CDR3 contains 16 residues. V shed 2 bases and J shed 1 base, with 14 bases lying between them. The CDR3 reads CASSLPGGQRNTEAFF. The CDR3 DNA reads as TGTGCCAGCAGCTTACCTGGAGGACAGAGGAACACTGAAGCTTTCTTT. Filled out from reference TRBV7-9 and TRBJ1-1, the complete variable domain reads DTGVSQNPRHKITKRGQNVTFRCDPISEHNRLYWYRQTLGQGPEFLTYFQNEAQLEKSRLLSDRFSAERPKGSFSTLEIQRTEQGDSAMYLCASSLPGGQRNTEAFFGQGTRLTVV.